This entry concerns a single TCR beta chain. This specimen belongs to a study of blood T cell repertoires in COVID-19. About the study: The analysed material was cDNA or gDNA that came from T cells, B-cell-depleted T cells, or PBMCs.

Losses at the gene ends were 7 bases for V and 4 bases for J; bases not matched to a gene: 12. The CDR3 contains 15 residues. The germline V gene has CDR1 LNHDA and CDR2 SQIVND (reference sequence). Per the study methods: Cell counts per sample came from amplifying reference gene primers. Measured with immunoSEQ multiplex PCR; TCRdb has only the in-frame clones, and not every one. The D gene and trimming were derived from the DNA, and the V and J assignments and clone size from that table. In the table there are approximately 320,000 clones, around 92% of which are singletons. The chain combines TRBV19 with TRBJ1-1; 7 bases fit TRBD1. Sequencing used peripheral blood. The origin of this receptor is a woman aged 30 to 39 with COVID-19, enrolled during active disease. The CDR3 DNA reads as TGTGCCAGTATAAAGGGGGCGCGGGTATTCACTGAAGCTTTCTTT. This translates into CASIKGARVFTEAFF.